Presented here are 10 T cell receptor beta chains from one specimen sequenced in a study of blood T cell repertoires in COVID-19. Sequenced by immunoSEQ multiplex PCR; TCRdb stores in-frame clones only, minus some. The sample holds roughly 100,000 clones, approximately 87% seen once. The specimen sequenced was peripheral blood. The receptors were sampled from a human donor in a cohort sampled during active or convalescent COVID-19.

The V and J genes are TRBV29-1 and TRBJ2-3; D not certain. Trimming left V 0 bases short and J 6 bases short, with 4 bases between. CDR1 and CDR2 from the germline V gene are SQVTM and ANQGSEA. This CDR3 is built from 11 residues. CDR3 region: CSVEDPDTQYF. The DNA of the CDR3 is TGCAGCGTTGAAGATCCGGATACGCAGTATTTT.

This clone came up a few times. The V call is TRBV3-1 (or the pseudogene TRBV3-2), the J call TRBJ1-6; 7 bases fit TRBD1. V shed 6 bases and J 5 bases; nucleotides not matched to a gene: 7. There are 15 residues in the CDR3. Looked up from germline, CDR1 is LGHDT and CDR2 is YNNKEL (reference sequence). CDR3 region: CASRQGFPNNSPLHF. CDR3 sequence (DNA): TGTGCCAGCAGACAGGGGTTCCCTAATAATTCACCCCTCCACTTT.

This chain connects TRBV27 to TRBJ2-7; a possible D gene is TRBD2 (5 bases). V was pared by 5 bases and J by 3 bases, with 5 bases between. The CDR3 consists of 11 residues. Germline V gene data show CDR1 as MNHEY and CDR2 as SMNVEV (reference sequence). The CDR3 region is CASSGGYEQYF. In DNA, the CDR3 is TGTGCCAGCAGTGGAGGCTACGAGCAGTACTTC.

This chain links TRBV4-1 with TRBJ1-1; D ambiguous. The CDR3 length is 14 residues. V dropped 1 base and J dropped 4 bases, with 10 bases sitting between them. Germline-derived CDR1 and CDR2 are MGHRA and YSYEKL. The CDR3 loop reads CASSQVAGGTEAFF. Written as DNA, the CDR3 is TGCGCCAGCAGCCAAGTAGCCGGCGGCACTGAAGCTTTCTTT.

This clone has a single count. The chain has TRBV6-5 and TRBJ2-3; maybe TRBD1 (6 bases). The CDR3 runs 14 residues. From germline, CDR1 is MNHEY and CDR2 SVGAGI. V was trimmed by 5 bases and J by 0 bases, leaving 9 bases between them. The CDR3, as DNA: TGTGCCAGCAGTCTAGGGGGTAGCACAGATACGCAGTATTTT. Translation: CASSLGGSTDTQYF.

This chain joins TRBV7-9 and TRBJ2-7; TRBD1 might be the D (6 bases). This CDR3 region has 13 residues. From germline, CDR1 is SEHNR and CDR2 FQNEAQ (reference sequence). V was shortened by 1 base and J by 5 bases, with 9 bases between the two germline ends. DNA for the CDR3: TGTGCCAGCAGCTTAGGACAGGCCAACGAGCAGTACTTC. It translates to CASSLGQANEQYF.

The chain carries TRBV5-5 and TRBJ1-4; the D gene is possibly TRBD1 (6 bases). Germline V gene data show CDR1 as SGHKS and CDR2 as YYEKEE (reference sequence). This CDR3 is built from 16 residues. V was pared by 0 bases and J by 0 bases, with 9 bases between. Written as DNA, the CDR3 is TGTGCCAGCAGCTTGGGGACAGTAACAACTAATGAAAAACTGTTTTTT. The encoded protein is CASSLGTVTTNEKLFF.

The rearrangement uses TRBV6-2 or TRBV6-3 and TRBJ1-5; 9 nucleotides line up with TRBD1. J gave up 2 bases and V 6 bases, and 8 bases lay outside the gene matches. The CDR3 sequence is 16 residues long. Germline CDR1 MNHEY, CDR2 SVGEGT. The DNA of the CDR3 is TGTGCCAGCAGCCTCCACAGGGGGCAGGGCAATCAGCCCCAGCATTTT. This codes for CASSLHRGQGNQPQHF.

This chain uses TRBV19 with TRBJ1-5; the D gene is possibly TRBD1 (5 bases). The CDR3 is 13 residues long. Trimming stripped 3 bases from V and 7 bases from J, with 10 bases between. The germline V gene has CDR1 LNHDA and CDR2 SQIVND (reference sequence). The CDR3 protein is CASSIRVDQPQHF. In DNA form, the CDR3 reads TGTGCCAGTAGTATCAGGGTGGACCAGCCCCAGCATTTT.

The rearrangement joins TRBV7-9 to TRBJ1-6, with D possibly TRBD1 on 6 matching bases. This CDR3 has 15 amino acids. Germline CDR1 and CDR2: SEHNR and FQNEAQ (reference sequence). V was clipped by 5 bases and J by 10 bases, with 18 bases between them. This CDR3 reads CASSALQGRGSPLHF. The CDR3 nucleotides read TGTGCCAGCAGCGCATTACAGGGAAGGGGATCACCCCTCCACTTT.